What follows are 11 T cell receptor beta chains derived from one specimen sequenced in a study of regulatory T cells in long-lasting Graves disease. iRepertoire HTBI primers and Arm-PCR of CDR3 regions built TCR beta libraries. TCRdb re-called the multiplex PCR reads through MiXCR, storing one row per CDR3 protein. This table has hundreds of thousands of distinct CDR3 sequences, about a fifth appearing once. Time point: persistent/refractory GD, antithyroid drugs over 5 years with positive TRAb. Isolated PBMC RNA provided the starting material for the TCR library. The specimen was peripheral blood mononuclear cells (PBMCs), collected when the disease was refractory, from a patient treated with antithyroid drugs. Source of these receptors: a female donor with Graves disease.

The DNA of the CDR3 is TGTGCCAGTATGCCCGTTTGGGGCTCCTACGAGCAGTACTTC. Translated: CASMPVWGSYEQYF. V is TRBV19 and J is TRBJ2-7; the D is unclear. The germline V and J ends were trimmed by 7 bases and 0 bases, with 13 bases remaining between them. The CDR3 has 14 amino acids. Per germline, CDR1 LNHDA and CDR2 SQIVND (reference sequence). Full variable domain (missing parts from reference TRBV19 and TRBJ2-7): DGGITQSPKYLFRKEGQNVTLSCEQNLNHDAMYWYRQDPGQGLRLIYYSQIVNDFQKGDIAEGYSVSREKKESFPLTVTSAQKNPTAFYLCASMPVWGSYEQYFGPGTRLTVT.

The V gene is TRBV12-3 or TRBV12-4, the J gene TRBJ2-1; no definite D call. CDR3 length: 15 residues. The V gene lost 5 bases and the J gene lost 0 bases, with 11 bases spanning the gap. CDR3 coding DNA: TGTGCCAGCAGTCCCCCAATTTCCTCCTACAATGAGCAGTTCTTC. Its translation is CASSPPISSYNEQFF.

The rearrangement uses TRBV10-3 and TRBJ2-2; no clear D. V was cut by 0 bases and J by 0 bases, with 2 bases left in between. CDR1 is ENHRY, CDR2 SYGVKD, per germline. This CDR3 is built from 14 residues. The CDR3 nucleotides read TGTGCCATCAGTGAGTCGTCGAACACCGGGGAGCTGTTTTTT. Its translation: CAISESSNTGELFF.

This chain joins TRBV6-1 and TRBJ2-7; a weak D match, TRBD1 (5 bases). This CDR3 is 17 amino acids long. The germline gives CDR1 MNHNS, CDR2 SASEGT. Trimming took off 7 bases at V and 6 bases at J, with 28 bases between the two ends. The CDR3 coding sequence is TGTGCCAGCATCCCCCCAGGGCGGAGCCAAGTTATATCCGAGCAGTACTTC. The encoded protein is CASIPPGRSQVISEQYF.

This clonotype was counted many times. V gene TRBV28 combines with J gene TRBJ2-7; 11 positions agree with TRBD2. The CDR3 is made up of 16 amino acids. The trim removed 1 base at V and 3 bases at J, leaving 5 bases unmatched. Germline CDR1 reads MDHEN; CDR2 reads SYDVKM. This CDR3 is CASSLLTSGSGYEQYF. CDR3 in DNA: TGTGCCAGCAGTTTATTAACTAGCGGGAGTGGCTACGAGCAGTACTTC.

The table lists this clonotype with many counts. The rearrangement joins TRBV7-2 to TRBJ2-2, with 8 bases fitting TRBD2. This CDR3 region has 15 residues. Germline V gene data show CDR1 as SGHTA and CDR2 as FQGNSA. The trim removed 4 bases at V and 5 bases at J, leaving 6 bases unmatched. For the CDR3, the DNA is TGTGCCAGCAGCTCATTAGCGGGACCGACCGGGGAGCTGTTTTTT. The encoded protein is CASSSLAGPTGELFF.

The V and J genes are TRBV29-1 and TRBJ2-2; TRBD1 aligns across 10 bases. Losses at the gene ends were 5 bases for V and 4 bases for J; bases not matched to a gene: 4. Germline V gives CDR1 SQVTM, CDR2 ANQGSEA. The CDR3 consists of 14 residues. CDR3: CSVRQGATTGELFF. CDR3 coding DNA: TGCAGCGTTCGACAGGGGGCGACCACCGGGGAGCTGTTTTTT.

This clonotype was detected a few times. The chain combines TRBV30 with TRBJ2-2; TRBD2 aligns across 13 bases. Looked up from germline, CDR1 is GTSNPN and CDR2 is SVGIG (reference sequence). J gave up 6 bases and V 7 bases, and 11 bases lay outside the gene matches. The CDR3 extends over 16 amino acids. CDR3 region: CASTGTSGISSGELFF. Here the CDR3 DNA reads TGTGCCTCAACCGGGACTAGCGGGATTTCTTCCGGGGAGCTGTTTTTT.

This clonotype turned up a few times. For the CDR3, the DNA is TGCAGTGCTTTCGACAGAGGAGACACTGAAGCTTTCTTT. This encodes CSAFDRGDTEAFF. The chain employs TRBV20-1 and TRBJ1-1; tentatively, D is TRBD1 (5 bases). CDR1 and CDR2 (germline): DFQATT, SNEGSKA (reference sequence). Trimming took off 5 bases at V and 3 bases at J, with 13 bases between the two ends. The CDR3 length is 13 residues.

The chain joins TRBV29-1 to TRBJ1-1; the D is unclear. The CDR3 is made up of 13 amino acids. The V gene's germline CDR1 is SQVTM and CDR2 ANQGSEA. V lost 4 bases and J lost 5, with 14 bases in between. The CDR3 here is CSVGVGGGTEAFF. The CDR3 DNA is TGCAGCGTTGGGGTCGGAGGAGGGACTGAAGCTTTCTTT.

This clonotype was found many times. This chain uses TRBV3-1 with TRBJ2-7, with 8 bases matching TRBD1. Per germline, CDR1 LGHDT and CDR2 YNNKEL (reference sequence). V gave up 2 bases and J gave up 5 bases; unmatched junction bases: 5. The CDR3 is 14 amino acids. Written as DNA, the CDR3 is TGTGCCAGCAGCCAATGGCAGGGGGCTCACGAGCAGTACTTC. It is translated as CASSQWQGAHEQYF.